These 18 T cell receptor beta chains came from one sample sequenced in a study of cytomegalovirus exposure and HLA in healthy donors. With 60 Vbeta and 13 Jbeta primers, the PCR was carried out. Assay: immunoSEQ multiplex PCR; the TCRdb copy retains only in-frame clones and omits some. The sample holds approximately 100,000 clones; around 59% are singletons and the top ten take roughly 2.1%. Sequences were obtained from PBMCs. The receptor source for this set is a human donor in good health.

The gene calls are TRBV4-3 and TRBJ1-1, with 7 bases lining up with TRBD1. The V segment lost 5 bases and the J segment 0 bases; nucleotides outside the gene matches: 15. CDR3 length equals 18 residues. Germline V CDR1 and CDR2: LGHNA, YSLEER. This chain's CDR3 is CASSLHPQGGNMNTEAFF. In DNA form, the CDR3 reads TGCGCCAGCAGCTTACACCCCCAGGGGGGAAACATGAACACTGAAGCTTTCTTT.

V usage is TRBV9 and J usage is TRBJ2-2; D not certain. V gave up 7 bases and J gave up 4 bases, with 11 bases separating them. This CDR3 has 13 amino acids. Germline V lookup: CDR1 SGDLS, CDR2 YYNGEE. The CDR3 nucleotides read TGTGCCAGCCAATCTACCCGCACCGGGGAGCTGTTTTTT. It encodes CASQSTRTGELFF.

This chain joins TRBV19 and TRBJ1-4; 8 bases fit TRBD1. V shed 10 bases, J shed 3 bases, and the junction held 4 bases outside the gene matches. Germline CDR1 is LNHDA and CDR2 is SQIVND (reference sequence). This CDR3 is 13 amino acids long. The CDR3 coding sequence is TGTGCCACAAAGGGACAGGCTAATGAAAAACTGTTTTTT. Protein sequence: CATKGQANEKLFF.

CDR3 in amino acids: CATGTSTDTQYF. The CDR3, as DNA: TGTGCCACCGGGACTAGCACAGATACGCAGTATTTT. V is TRBV2 and J is TRBJ2-3; tentatively, D is TRBD2 (6 bases). Per germline, CDR1 SNHLY and CDR2 FYNNEI. The V and J ends lost 10 bases and 0 bases respectively, with 8 bases between them. This CDR3 is built from 12 residues.

The rearrangement uses TRBV21-1 and TRBJ1-6; no DNA check was done on the table's D call, TRBD1. TRBV21-1 is noted as a pseudogene. This CDR3 has 19 amino acids. CDR3 loop: CASSKGPRGRGRNNSPLHF. The CDR3 DNA sequence: TGTGCCAGCAGCAAAGGTCCCCGTGGCAGGGGGCGTAATAATTCACCCCTCCACTTT.

This clone was counted a single time. This chain joins TRBV11-1 and TRBJ2-1, with D tentatively TRBD2 (5 bases). This CDR3 is built from 13 residues. The germline V gene has CDR1 SGHAT and CDR2 FQDESV (reference sequence). Trimming left V 4 bases short and J 12 bases short, with 16 bases between. CDR3 sequence reads: CASSWENTPAQFF. CDR3 DNA: TGTGCCAGCAGCTGGGAGAATACCCCGGCGCAGTTCTTC.

V gene TRBV12-5 combines with J gene TRBJ2-3; D not certain. The germline gives CDR1 LGHNT, CDR2 FRNRAP. V was cut by 1 base and J by 1 base, with 3 bases left in between. This CDR3 is 13 amino acids long. The CDR3 is CASGLAGTDTQYF. CDR3 DNA: TGTGCTAGTGGTTTGGCGGGCACAGATACGCAGTATTTT.

This clone was counted between two and nine times. The chain has TRBV19 and TRBJ1-2, with TRBD1 as a possible D gene (6 bases). Trimming removed 6 bases from V and 0 bases from J, with 17 bases in between. Germline CDR1 LNHDA, CDR2 SQIVND (reference sequence). The CDR3 runs to 16 residues. Written as DNA, the CDR3 is TGTGCCAGTAGGAAGGGGGGGCCGATAGCTAACTATGGCTACACCTTC. Translated, it gives CASRKGGPIANYGYTF.

V usage is TRBV5-4 and J usage is TRBJ1-1; D is uncertain. This CDR3 region has 14 residues. Looked up from germline, CDR1 is SGHNT and CDR2 is YYREEE (reference sequence). The V and J ends lost 6 bases and 0 bases respectively, with 12 bases between them. CDR3 DNA sequence: TGTGCCAGCACCGTAGATCCCATGAACACTGAAGCTTTCTTT. It specifies CASTVDPMNTEAFF.

This chain links TRBV5-1 with TRBJ2-7; maybe TRBD1 (6 bases). The CDR3 runs 15 residues. The ends were cut back, 4 bases at V and 0 bases at J, with 14 bases in the middle. The germline V gene has CDR1 SGHRS and CDR2 YFSETQ. The CDR3 is CASSLRQVSSYEQYF. Here the CDR3 DNA reads TGCGCCAGCAGCCTACGACAGGTTAGCTCCTACGAGCAGTACTTC.

The rearrangement joins TRBV18 to TRBJ2-3; 8 bases are shared with TRBD2. Germline V CDR1 and CDR2: KGHSH, LQKENI. The CDR3 sequence is 17 residues long. The trim removed 4 bases at V and 1 base at J, leaving 10 bases unmatched. The CDR3 region has the DNA TGTGCCAGCTCACTACAGATGACCGGGGGGGGCACAGATACGCAGTATTTT. It is translated as CASSLQMTGGGTDTQYF. The whole variable domain, remainder taken from reference TRBV18 and TRBJ2-3, is NAGVMQNPRHLVRRRGQEARLRCSPMKGHSHVYWYRQLPEEGLKFMVYLQKENIIDESGMPKERFSAEFPKEGPSILRIQQVVRGDSAAYFCASSLQMTGGGTDTQYFGPGTRLTVL.

This chain connects TRBV5-1 to TRBJ2-5, with D perhaps TRBD2 (6 bases). Trimming cost V 6 bases and J 4 bases, with 16 bases left between them. Germline lookup yields CDR1 SGHRS and CDR2 YFSETQ. The CDR3 totals 14 residues. The CDR3 region has the DNA TGCGCCAGCACCGGAGGAGGGGCGGGAGAGACCCAGTACTTC. Its protein product is CASTGGGAGETQYF. The whole variable domain, remainder taken from reference TRBV5-1 and TRBJ2-5, is KAGVTQTPRYLIKTRGQQVTLSCSPISGHRSVSWYQQTPGQGLQFLFEYFSETQRNKGNFPGRFSGRQFSNSRSEMNVSTLELGDSALYLCASTGGGAGETQYFGPGTRLLVL.

This clone was detected a few times. The chain couples TRBV18 to TRBJ1-6, with D tentatively TRBD1 (5 bases). There are 14 residues in the CDR3. Germline CDR1 KGHSH, CDR2 LQKENI. With 6 bases removed from V and 8 bases from J, the gap between germline ends came to 14 bases. The CDR3, as DNA: TGTGCCAGCTCCCCGGGGGGGAAGGATTCACCCCTCCACTTT. It specifies CASSPGGKDSPLHF.

The chain employs TRBV5-6 and TRBJ2-7, with 7 bases fitting TRBD1. The CDR3 loop spans 15 amino acids. The germline V gene has CDR1 SGHDT and CDR2 YYEEEE. With 2 bases clipped from V and 9 bases from J, the junction kept 14 bases outside the gene matches. CDR3 residues: CASSFLGTALRGQYF. In nucleotides, the CDR3 is TGTGCCAGCAGCTTTCTCGGGACAGCTCTACGAGGGCAGTACTTC.

The chain has TRBV6-5 and TRBJ1-5; TRBD1 matches 7 bases. Germline V lookup: CDR1 MNHEY, CDR2 SVGAGI. Unmatched junction bases numbered 12, after V lost 6 bases and J lost 7 bases. The CDR3 runs 15 residues. The CDR3 nucleotides read TGTGCCAGCAGCCGACTAGACAGGGTCGGGCAGCCCCAGCATTTT. Translated, it gives CASSRLDRVGQPQHF.

The genes are TRBV5-4 and TRBJ2-3; the match to TRBD2 covers 11 bases. The germline gives CDR1 SGHNT, CDR2 YYREEE (reference sequence). The CDR3 sequence is 17 residues long. V lost 1 base and J lost 3; bases outside the gene matches: 7. In nucleotides, the CDR3 is TGTGCCAGCAGCTTGCTTAGCGGGGGGGCGGGGACAGATACGCAGTATTTT. This gives the protein CASSLLSGGAGTDTQYF. The full variable domain, with the rest looked up from reference TRBV5-4 and TRBJ2-3, is ETGVTQSPTHLIKTRGQQVTLRCSSQSGHNTVSWYQQALGQGPQFIFQYYREEENGRGNFPPRFSGLQFPNYSSELNVNALELDDSALYLCASSLLSGGAGTDTQYFGPGTRLTVL.

The V and J genes are TRBV29-1 and TRBJ1-5; D is ambiguous. Germline CDR1 SQVTM, CDR2 ANQGSEA. CDR3 size: 13 residues. V shed 4 bases and J shed 4 bases, with 11 bases lying between them. CDR3 sequence: CSVGGGINQPQHF. In DNA form, the CDR3 reads TGCAGCGTTGGTGGAGGGATAAATCAGCCCCAGCATTTT.

The V gene is TRBV29-1, the J gene TRBJ2-3; possibly TRBD1 for D (5 bases). This CDR3 has 15 residues. Germline values: CDR1 SQVTM, CDR2 ANQGSEA. The V end was cut by 2 bases, the J end by 6 bases, with 18 bases between. Here the CDR3 DNA reads TGCAGCGTTGAAAATGGTGGTGGGGCGGTCGATACGCAGTATTTT. It specifies CSVENGGGAVDTQYF.